Listed here are 29 T cell receptor beta chains from one sample, sequenced in a study of response to subunit inactivated influenza vaccine. Each CDR3 protein is one row after TCRdb ran MiXCR on the RT-PCR reads. Of roughly 540,000 distinct CDR3 sequences in the sample, under 30% were seen once. Another study also made use of these data, one on T cells expressing NK-cell markers. As that study records: 5'RACE template switching with UMIs generated TCR beta cDNA.

Sequenced here: CD4+ T cells sorted from PBMCs, sampled about 12 days after vaccination. The receptors derive from a man between 45 and 60 years old who received an inactivated influenza vaccine.

This clonotype was counted ten times or more. The J gene is TRBJ1-1, the V gene TRBV20-1, with 7 positions matching TRBD1. There are 13 residues in the CDR3. From germline, CDR1 is DFQATT and CDR2 SNEGSKA (reference sequence). The CDR3 DNA reads TGCAGCATAAGTGAGACAGGGCGCACTGAAGCTTTCTTT. This codes for CSISETGRTEAFF.

The chain has TRBV18 and TRBJ2-1, with TRBD1 matching over 9 bases. This CDR3 spans 14 amino acids. Per germline, CDR1 KGHSH and CDR2 LQKENI. V gave up 2 bases and J gave up 6 bases; unmatched junction bases: 2. CDR3 loop: CASSPGTGFNEQFF. CDR3 bases: TGTGCCAGCTCACCAGGGACAGGGTTCAATGAGCAGTTCTTC.

In the case of this clonotype: The junction does not match germline at one end; this may be a read error. The V call is TRBV7-7, the J call TRBJ2-1, with D tentatively TRBD2 (6 bases). Per germline, CDR1 SSHAT and CDR2 FNYEAQ (reference sequence). This CDR3 spans 17 amino acids. The CDR3 here is CASSLASGPSSYNEQFF. DNA for the CDR3: TGTGCTAGCAGCCTAGCGTCGGGACCGAGCTCCTACAATGAGCAGTTCTTC.

This sequence joins TRBV29-1 and TRBJ2-3, with 7 bases that match TRBD2. The V gene's germline CDR1 is SQVTM and CDR2 ANQGSEA. There are 13 residues in the CDR3. Trimming removed 4 bases from V and 3 bases from J; junction bases left unmatched: 4. In DNA form, the CDR3 reads TGCAGCGTTGGTAGCGGGCGGACAGATACGCAGTATTTT. This encodes CSVGSGRTDTQYF.

The chain has TRBV20-1 and TRBJ2-3; 7 nucleotides align to TRBD1. The length of the CDR3 is 14 residues. Germline CDR1 is DFQATT and CDR2 is SNEGSKA (reference sequence). V lost 3 bases and J lost 3; bases outside the gene matches: 6. The CDR3 nucleotides read TGCAGTGCTAGTAGACAGGGTGTAACAGATACGCAGTATTTT. Its protein is CSASRQGVTDTQYF.

This rearrangement joins TRBV20-1 to TRBJ2-5; D is tentatively TRBD1 or TRBD2 (6 bases each). This CDR3 contains 14 residues. V was cut by 2 bases and J by 1 base, with 11 bases left in between. Per the germline V gene, CDR1 is DFQATT and CDR2 is SNEGSKA (reference sequence). CDR3 region: CSARSGAVQETQYF. CDR3 sequence (DNA): TGCAGTGCTAGATCGGGGGCCGTCCAAGAGACCCAGTACTTC.

This clonotype occurred a few times. The chain has TRBV29-1 and TRBJ1-5, with a possible D match to TRBD1 (6 bases). CDR1 and CDR2 from the germline V gene are SQVTM and ANQGSEA. V was cut by 4 bases and J by 5 bases, with 12 bases left in between. This CDR3 region has 13 residues. CDR3 sequence reads: CSVGGGEDQPQHF. The DNA for the CDR3 is TGCAGCGTTGGCGGGGGCGAGGATCAGCCCCAGCATTTT.

This clonotype was seen many times. The rearrangement links TRBV5-1 to TRBJ1-1; D is unresolved. V shed 1 base and J shed 3 bases, with 13 bases lying between them. There are 15 residues in the CDR3. Germline V CDR1 and CDR2: SGHRS, YFSETQ. This CDR3 reads CASSLLGGLDTEAFF. CDR3 bases: TGCGCCAGCAGCTTGTTGGGAGGGTTGGACACTGAAGCTTTCTTT.

In regard to this clonotype: One end of the junction fails to match germline, which may point to a read error. V is TRBV2 and J is TRBJ1-4, with TRBD1 matching 7 bases. CDR3 size: 12 residues. Germline assignment: CDR1 SNHLY and CDR2 FYNNEI. This chain's CDR3 is CASSGARQGEHF. CDR3 DNA: TGTGCCAGCAGTGGTGCTCGACAGGGCGAGCACTTT.

The chain links TRBV4-3 to TRBJ2-2; D is perhaps TRBD1 or TRBD2 (5 bases each). Germline V CDR1 and CDR2: LGHNA, YSLEER. The V and J ends lost 3 bases and 0 bases respectively, with 17 bases between them. CDR3 length: 18 residues. For the CDR3, the DNA is TGCGCCAGCAGCCAGGACCAGATACGGGGCGCGAACACCGGGGAGCTGTTTTTT. Translating gives CASSQDQIRGANTGELFF.

This clonotype was seen a handful of times. The CDR3 protein is CSVGGTEKTQYF. DNA for the CDR3: TGCAGCGTTGGCGGGACTGAGAAGACCCAGTACTTC. The chain is built from TRBV29-1 and TRBJ2-5; a weak D match, TRBD2 (6 bases). Looked up from germline, CDR1 is SQVTM and CDR2 is ANQGSEA. The CDR3 has 12 amino acids. V was cut by 4 bases and J by 6 bases, with 12 bases left in between.

The rearrangement uses TRBV7-2 and TRBJ2-1; TRBD1 aligns across 9 bases. This CDR3 has 13 amino acids. CDR1 and CDR2 (germline): SGHTA, FQGNSA. V was pared by 5 bases and J by 5 bases, with 1 base of the junction left unmatched. Written as DNA, the CDR3 is TGTGCCAGCAGCCGGGACAGGGACAATGAGCAGTTCTTC. It yields the protein CASSRDRDNEQFF.

V and J are TRBV10-3 and TRBJ2-4; perhaps TRBD1 as D (7 bases). The germline V gene has CDR1 ENHRY and CDR2 SYGVKD. The CDR3 sequence is 15 residues long. V lost 10 bases and J lost 5, with 21 bases in between. CDR3 DNA: TGTGCCACGCTTGGGGCAGGGGGGTCTCAAAACATTCAGTACTTC. Protein: CATLGAGGSQNIQYF.

The genes are TRBV5-6 and TRBJ2-1; tentative D call: TRBD1 (6 bases). In germline, CDR1 is SGHDT, CDR2 YYEEEE. This CDR3 comprises 16 residues. V lost 0 bases to trimming and J lost 7 bases, with 17 bases between them. CDR3 in amino acids: CASSLAARGDLNEQFF. CDR3 nucleotide sequence: TGTGCCAGCAGCTTGGCCGCCAGGGGTGACTTGAATGAGCAGTTCTTC.

J is TRBJ2-7 and V is TRBV6-2 or TRBV6-3; the match to TRBD1 covers 10 bases. CDR1 is MNHEY and CDR2 is SVGEGT in the germline V gene. Trimming took 5 bases from V and 5 from J; bases not matched to a gene: 9. CDR3 size: 15 residues. CDR3 sequence (DNA): TGTGCCAGCAGTGACCGGACAGGGGGATACAACGAGCAGTACTTC. Its protein product is CASSDRTGGYNEQYF.

This clonotype has only a few counts. V and J are TRBV9 and TRBJ2-1; D perhaps matches TRBD2 (5 bases). There are 16 residues in the CDR3. The germline V gene encodes CDR1 SGDLS and CDR2 YYNGEE. Trimming shortened V by 2 bases and J by 0 bases, and 12 bases separated the two germline ends. CDR3 region: CASSVGMGSSYNEQFF. CDR3 bases: TGTGCCAGCAGCGTCGGGATGGGAAGCTCCTACAATGAGCAGTTCTTC.

This clonotype appeared a few times. The chain uses TRBV14 and TRBJ2-3; TRBD2 might be the D (6 bases). Per the germline V gene, CDR1 is SGHDN and CDR2 is FVKESK. Trimming removed 4 bases at V and 5 bases at J, with 10 bases between. The CDR3 extends over 13 amino acids. Here the CDR3 DNA reads TGTGCCAGCAGCCCCCGACTAGTAGATACGCAGTATTTT. Protein sequence: CASSPRLVDTQYF.

The chain is built from TRBV20-1 and TRBJ1-5; 7 positions match TRBD1. V lost 2 bases to trimming and J lost 0 bases; unmatched junction nucleotides: 13. The CDR3 is 18 residues long. Germline V gene lookup returns CDR1 DFQATT and CDR2 SNEGSKA (reference sequence). This CDR3 reads CSARPMGTGVYSNQPQHF. The CDR3 region has the DNA TGCAGTGCTAGACCGATGGGTACAGGGGTTTATAGCAATCAGCCCCAGCATTTT.

J is TRBJ2-7 and V is TRBV30; the D gene is possibly TRBD1 (7 bases). CDR1 GTSNPN and CDR2 SVGIG come from the germline V gene (reference sequence). The CDR3 length is 14 residues. Trimming took off 1 base at V and 0 bases at J, with 10 bases between the two ends. The CDR3 here is CAWSAGGSSYEQYF. The CDR3 nucleotides are TGTGCCTGGAGTGCAGGGGGGAGCTCCTACGAGCAGTACTTC. The full variable domain, in which reference TRBV30 and TRBJ2-7 provide the parts outside the CDR3, is SQTIHQWPATLVQPVGSPLSLECTVEGTSNPNLYWYRQAAGRGLQLLFYSVGIGQISSEVPQNLSASRPQDRQFILSSKKLLLSDSGFYLCAWSAGGSSYEQYFGPGTRLTVT.

This clonotype was counted many times. The chain carries TRBV12-3 or TRBV12-4 and TRBJ1-6; 7 bases align to TRBD1. This CDR3 spans 14 amino acids. The J segment lost 10 bases and the V segment lost 5 bases, leaving 8 bases of the junction unmatched. CDR3 in DNA: TGTGCCAGCAGTCCCCGACAGGGTAGCTCACCCCTCCACTTT. It specifies CASSPRQGSSPLHF.

This clonotype was seen a handful of times. The chain combines TRBV12-3 or TRBV12-4 with TRBJ2-3; 11 bases are shared with TRBD1. This CDR3 region has 17 residues. V shed 8 bases, J shed 4 bases, and the junction held 14 bases outside the gene matches. The CDR3 sequence is CASRPHPGQGAADTQYF. The CDR3 nucleotides read TGTGCCAGCCGACCACACCCTGGACAGGGGGCAGCAGATACGCAGTATTTT.

Points on this clonotype: Mismatch with germline at one junction end may stem from a read error. The V and J genes are TRBV29-1 and TRBJ1-3, with a tentative D call TRBD1 (5 bases). This CDR3 has 13 residues. From germline, CDR1 is SQVTM and CDR2 ANQGSEA. The CDR3 reads CSVGAGLGNTIYF. Here the CDR3 DNA reads TGCAGCGTTGGCGCGGGGCTTGGGAACACCATATATTTC.

The chain employs TRBV5-1 and TRBJ2-7, with 7 nucleotides matching TRBD1. J lost 1 base, V lost 2 bases, and 12 bases had no gene match. The length of the CDR3 is 17 residues. CDR1 is SGHRS and CDR2 is YFSETQ in the germline V gene. CDR3 region: CASSFSIAGTESYEQYF. CDR3 nucleotide sequence: TGCGCCAGCAGCTTTTCAATCGCCGGGACAGAGTCCTACGAGCAGTACTTC.

The rearrangement joins TRBV6-2 or TRBV6-3 to TRBJ1-2; 10 bases align to TRBD1. The CDR3 has 13 residues. The germline V gene encodes CDR1 MNHEY and CDR2 SVGEGT. Unmatched junction bases numbered 4, after V lost 6 bases and J lost 6 bases. DNA of the CDR3: TGTGCCAGCAGGGACAGGGGGAACAATGGCTACACCTTC. Amino acids: CASRDRGNNGYTF.

This clonotype was seen more than once but under ten times. The V and J genes are TRBV20-1 and TRBJ1-2, with 7 positions matching TRBD1. J was trimmed by 3 bases and V by 3 bases; bases with no gene match: 7. Germline loops: CDR1 DFQATT, CDR2 SNEGSKA (reference sequence). This CDR3 contains 14 residues. The CDR3 region has the DNA TGCAGTGCTAGTAAGGAAGGACAGGACTATGGCTACACCTTC. Protein product: CSASKEGQDYGYTF.

This clonotype came up a few times. The V call is TRBV12-3 or TRBV12-4, the J call TRBJ2-7; 8 positions match TRBD1. V was pared by 5 bases and J by 2 bases, with 5 bases of the junction left unmatched. This CDR3 is 14 amino acids long. The CDR3 region is CASSPWTGPYEQYF. CDR3 DNA: TGTGCCAGCAGTCCTTGGACAGGGCCCTACGAGCAGTACTTC.

The gene calls are TRBV7-9 and TRBJ2-3, with D possibly called TRBD1 or TRBD2 (5 bases each). CDR3 length equals 15 residues. The germline V and J ends were trimmed by 3 bases and 2 bases, with 12 bases remaining between them. Germline assignment: CDR1 SEHNR and CDR2 FQNEAQ (reference sequence). CDR3 nucleotide sequence: TGTGCCAGCAGCTTGGTGGGGACCCCCACAGATACGCAGTATTTT. Amino acid sequence: CASSLVGTPTDTQYF. The entire variable domain, with the rest obtained from reference TRBV7-9 and TRBJ2-3, is as follows: DTGVSQNPRHKITKRGQNVTFRCDPISEHNRLYWYRQTLGQGPEFLTYFQNEAQLEKSRLLSDRFSAERPKGSFSTLEIQRTEQGDSAMYLCASSLVGTPTDTQYFGPGTRLTVL.

The V and J genes are TRBV4-2 and TRBJ1-2; D is uncertain. The CDR3 totals 13 residues. The ends were cut back, 3 bases at V and 6 bases at J, with 11 bases in the middle. The germline gives CDR1 LGHNA, CDR2 YNFKEQ. In DNA, the CDR3 is TGTGCCAGCAGCCATGGGAGGGCGGATGGCTACACCTTC. This sequence encodes CASSHGRADGYTF.

The chain uses TRBV7-2 and TRBJ2-2; TRBD1 is a possible D gene (6 bases). The ends were cut back, 5 bases at V and 5 bases at J, with 15 bases in the middle. Germline CDR1 reads SGHTA; CDR2 reads FQGNSA. The CDR3 is 15 residues long. The CDR3 here is CASSAQTQGTGELFF. As DNA, the CDR3 is TGTGCCAGCAGCGCGCAGACACAGGGAACCGGGGAGCTGTTTTTT.